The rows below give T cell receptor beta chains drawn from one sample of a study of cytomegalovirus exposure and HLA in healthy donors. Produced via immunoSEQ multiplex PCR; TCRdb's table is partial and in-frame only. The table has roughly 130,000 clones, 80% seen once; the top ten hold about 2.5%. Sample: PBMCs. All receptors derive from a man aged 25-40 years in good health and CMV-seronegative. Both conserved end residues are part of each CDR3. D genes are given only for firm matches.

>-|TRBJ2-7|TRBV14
CASSQGVLDFFYEQYF
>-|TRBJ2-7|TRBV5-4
CASSLRDTHYEQYF
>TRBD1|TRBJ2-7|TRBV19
CASSRTGSYEQYF
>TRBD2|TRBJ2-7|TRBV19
CASSNPPSGVYEQYF
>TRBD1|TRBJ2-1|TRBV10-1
CASSAGTGARNEQFF
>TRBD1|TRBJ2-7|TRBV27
CASSWGQGYEQYF
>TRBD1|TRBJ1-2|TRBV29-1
CSVPHGTGGVIHNGYTF
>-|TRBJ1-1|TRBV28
CASYKGDRTEAFF
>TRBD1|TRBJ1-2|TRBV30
CAWRAKGAYGYTF
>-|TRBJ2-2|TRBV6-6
CAGGGDPNTGELFF
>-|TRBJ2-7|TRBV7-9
CASSSPHTGSVEQYF
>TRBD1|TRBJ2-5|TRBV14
CASSDFDRESRETQYF
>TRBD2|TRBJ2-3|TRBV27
CASSARLAGSTDTQYF
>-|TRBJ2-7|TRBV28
CASSSPRQDQYF
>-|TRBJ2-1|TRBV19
CASSPQVLNPYNEQFF
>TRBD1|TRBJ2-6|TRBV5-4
CASSTRDRGYSGANVLTF
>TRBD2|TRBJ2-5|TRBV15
CATSGGLAGVGQYF
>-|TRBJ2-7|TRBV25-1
CASSGRGGPSYEQYF
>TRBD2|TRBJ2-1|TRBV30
CAWSTGGAGFF
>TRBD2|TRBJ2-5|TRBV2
CASTVSSGQETQYF
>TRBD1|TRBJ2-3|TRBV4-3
CASSQGQGRTDTQYF
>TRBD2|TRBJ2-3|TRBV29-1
CSVARTSGNRRTQYF
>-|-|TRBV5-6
CASSLWQGDEQYF
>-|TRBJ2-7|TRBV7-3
CASNLPSEPSYEQYF
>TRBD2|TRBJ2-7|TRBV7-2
CASSLGGRAVYEQYF
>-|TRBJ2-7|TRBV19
CASSSGAGTATEYEQYF
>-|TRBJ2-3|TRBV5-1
CASSLGAMSTDTQYF
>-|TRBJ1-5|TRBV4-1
CASSQDSNQPQHF
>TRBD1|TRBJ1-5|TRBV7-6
CASSLVPGQLQPQHF
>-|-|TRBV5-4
CASSLGGRSSYEQYF
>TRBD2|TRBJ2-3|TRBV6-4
CASSGSSGGTDTQYF
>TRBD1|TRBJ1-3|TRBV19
CASSLRGPDRTSGNTIYF
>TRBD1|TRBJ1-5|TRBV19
CASSKGPGQGKLKGNQPQHF
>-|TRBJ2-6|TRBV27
CASRRGTGANVLTF
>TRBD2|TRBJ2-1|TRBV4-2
CASSPPTSGPYNEQFF
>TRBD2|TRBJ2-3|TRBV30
CAWASGGSTDTQYF